This T cell receptor beta chain was captured by sequencing in a study of T cells expressing NK-cell markers. Study summary: Sequencing covered eight donors, seven HCMV-seropositive and one seronegative. Study findings and constraints: The dominant NKG2C+ clonotypes represented about 1.0-7.0% of CD8+ T cells in more than five donors.

TCRdb reanalyzed the 5' RACE reads, giving one entry per CDR3 protein sequence and no DNA. This sample contains about half a million distinct CDR3 sequences. Notes on this clonotype: Its antigen is not identified.

The CDR3 is 15 amino acids. Germline lookup yields CDR1 SGHTA and CDR2 FQGNSA. The sequencing sample was made of blood T cells: a sorted CD56 or NKG2C T cell subset, CD4+ or CD8+ T cells, or bulk PBMC T cells (not recorded which). This chain uses TRBV7-2 with TRBJ1-5; the D gene TCRdb calls, TRBD1, cannot be checked with no DNA. This TCR was sampled from a woman between 50 and 59 years old in good health. CDR3 sequence: CASSSPDRGNQPQHF.